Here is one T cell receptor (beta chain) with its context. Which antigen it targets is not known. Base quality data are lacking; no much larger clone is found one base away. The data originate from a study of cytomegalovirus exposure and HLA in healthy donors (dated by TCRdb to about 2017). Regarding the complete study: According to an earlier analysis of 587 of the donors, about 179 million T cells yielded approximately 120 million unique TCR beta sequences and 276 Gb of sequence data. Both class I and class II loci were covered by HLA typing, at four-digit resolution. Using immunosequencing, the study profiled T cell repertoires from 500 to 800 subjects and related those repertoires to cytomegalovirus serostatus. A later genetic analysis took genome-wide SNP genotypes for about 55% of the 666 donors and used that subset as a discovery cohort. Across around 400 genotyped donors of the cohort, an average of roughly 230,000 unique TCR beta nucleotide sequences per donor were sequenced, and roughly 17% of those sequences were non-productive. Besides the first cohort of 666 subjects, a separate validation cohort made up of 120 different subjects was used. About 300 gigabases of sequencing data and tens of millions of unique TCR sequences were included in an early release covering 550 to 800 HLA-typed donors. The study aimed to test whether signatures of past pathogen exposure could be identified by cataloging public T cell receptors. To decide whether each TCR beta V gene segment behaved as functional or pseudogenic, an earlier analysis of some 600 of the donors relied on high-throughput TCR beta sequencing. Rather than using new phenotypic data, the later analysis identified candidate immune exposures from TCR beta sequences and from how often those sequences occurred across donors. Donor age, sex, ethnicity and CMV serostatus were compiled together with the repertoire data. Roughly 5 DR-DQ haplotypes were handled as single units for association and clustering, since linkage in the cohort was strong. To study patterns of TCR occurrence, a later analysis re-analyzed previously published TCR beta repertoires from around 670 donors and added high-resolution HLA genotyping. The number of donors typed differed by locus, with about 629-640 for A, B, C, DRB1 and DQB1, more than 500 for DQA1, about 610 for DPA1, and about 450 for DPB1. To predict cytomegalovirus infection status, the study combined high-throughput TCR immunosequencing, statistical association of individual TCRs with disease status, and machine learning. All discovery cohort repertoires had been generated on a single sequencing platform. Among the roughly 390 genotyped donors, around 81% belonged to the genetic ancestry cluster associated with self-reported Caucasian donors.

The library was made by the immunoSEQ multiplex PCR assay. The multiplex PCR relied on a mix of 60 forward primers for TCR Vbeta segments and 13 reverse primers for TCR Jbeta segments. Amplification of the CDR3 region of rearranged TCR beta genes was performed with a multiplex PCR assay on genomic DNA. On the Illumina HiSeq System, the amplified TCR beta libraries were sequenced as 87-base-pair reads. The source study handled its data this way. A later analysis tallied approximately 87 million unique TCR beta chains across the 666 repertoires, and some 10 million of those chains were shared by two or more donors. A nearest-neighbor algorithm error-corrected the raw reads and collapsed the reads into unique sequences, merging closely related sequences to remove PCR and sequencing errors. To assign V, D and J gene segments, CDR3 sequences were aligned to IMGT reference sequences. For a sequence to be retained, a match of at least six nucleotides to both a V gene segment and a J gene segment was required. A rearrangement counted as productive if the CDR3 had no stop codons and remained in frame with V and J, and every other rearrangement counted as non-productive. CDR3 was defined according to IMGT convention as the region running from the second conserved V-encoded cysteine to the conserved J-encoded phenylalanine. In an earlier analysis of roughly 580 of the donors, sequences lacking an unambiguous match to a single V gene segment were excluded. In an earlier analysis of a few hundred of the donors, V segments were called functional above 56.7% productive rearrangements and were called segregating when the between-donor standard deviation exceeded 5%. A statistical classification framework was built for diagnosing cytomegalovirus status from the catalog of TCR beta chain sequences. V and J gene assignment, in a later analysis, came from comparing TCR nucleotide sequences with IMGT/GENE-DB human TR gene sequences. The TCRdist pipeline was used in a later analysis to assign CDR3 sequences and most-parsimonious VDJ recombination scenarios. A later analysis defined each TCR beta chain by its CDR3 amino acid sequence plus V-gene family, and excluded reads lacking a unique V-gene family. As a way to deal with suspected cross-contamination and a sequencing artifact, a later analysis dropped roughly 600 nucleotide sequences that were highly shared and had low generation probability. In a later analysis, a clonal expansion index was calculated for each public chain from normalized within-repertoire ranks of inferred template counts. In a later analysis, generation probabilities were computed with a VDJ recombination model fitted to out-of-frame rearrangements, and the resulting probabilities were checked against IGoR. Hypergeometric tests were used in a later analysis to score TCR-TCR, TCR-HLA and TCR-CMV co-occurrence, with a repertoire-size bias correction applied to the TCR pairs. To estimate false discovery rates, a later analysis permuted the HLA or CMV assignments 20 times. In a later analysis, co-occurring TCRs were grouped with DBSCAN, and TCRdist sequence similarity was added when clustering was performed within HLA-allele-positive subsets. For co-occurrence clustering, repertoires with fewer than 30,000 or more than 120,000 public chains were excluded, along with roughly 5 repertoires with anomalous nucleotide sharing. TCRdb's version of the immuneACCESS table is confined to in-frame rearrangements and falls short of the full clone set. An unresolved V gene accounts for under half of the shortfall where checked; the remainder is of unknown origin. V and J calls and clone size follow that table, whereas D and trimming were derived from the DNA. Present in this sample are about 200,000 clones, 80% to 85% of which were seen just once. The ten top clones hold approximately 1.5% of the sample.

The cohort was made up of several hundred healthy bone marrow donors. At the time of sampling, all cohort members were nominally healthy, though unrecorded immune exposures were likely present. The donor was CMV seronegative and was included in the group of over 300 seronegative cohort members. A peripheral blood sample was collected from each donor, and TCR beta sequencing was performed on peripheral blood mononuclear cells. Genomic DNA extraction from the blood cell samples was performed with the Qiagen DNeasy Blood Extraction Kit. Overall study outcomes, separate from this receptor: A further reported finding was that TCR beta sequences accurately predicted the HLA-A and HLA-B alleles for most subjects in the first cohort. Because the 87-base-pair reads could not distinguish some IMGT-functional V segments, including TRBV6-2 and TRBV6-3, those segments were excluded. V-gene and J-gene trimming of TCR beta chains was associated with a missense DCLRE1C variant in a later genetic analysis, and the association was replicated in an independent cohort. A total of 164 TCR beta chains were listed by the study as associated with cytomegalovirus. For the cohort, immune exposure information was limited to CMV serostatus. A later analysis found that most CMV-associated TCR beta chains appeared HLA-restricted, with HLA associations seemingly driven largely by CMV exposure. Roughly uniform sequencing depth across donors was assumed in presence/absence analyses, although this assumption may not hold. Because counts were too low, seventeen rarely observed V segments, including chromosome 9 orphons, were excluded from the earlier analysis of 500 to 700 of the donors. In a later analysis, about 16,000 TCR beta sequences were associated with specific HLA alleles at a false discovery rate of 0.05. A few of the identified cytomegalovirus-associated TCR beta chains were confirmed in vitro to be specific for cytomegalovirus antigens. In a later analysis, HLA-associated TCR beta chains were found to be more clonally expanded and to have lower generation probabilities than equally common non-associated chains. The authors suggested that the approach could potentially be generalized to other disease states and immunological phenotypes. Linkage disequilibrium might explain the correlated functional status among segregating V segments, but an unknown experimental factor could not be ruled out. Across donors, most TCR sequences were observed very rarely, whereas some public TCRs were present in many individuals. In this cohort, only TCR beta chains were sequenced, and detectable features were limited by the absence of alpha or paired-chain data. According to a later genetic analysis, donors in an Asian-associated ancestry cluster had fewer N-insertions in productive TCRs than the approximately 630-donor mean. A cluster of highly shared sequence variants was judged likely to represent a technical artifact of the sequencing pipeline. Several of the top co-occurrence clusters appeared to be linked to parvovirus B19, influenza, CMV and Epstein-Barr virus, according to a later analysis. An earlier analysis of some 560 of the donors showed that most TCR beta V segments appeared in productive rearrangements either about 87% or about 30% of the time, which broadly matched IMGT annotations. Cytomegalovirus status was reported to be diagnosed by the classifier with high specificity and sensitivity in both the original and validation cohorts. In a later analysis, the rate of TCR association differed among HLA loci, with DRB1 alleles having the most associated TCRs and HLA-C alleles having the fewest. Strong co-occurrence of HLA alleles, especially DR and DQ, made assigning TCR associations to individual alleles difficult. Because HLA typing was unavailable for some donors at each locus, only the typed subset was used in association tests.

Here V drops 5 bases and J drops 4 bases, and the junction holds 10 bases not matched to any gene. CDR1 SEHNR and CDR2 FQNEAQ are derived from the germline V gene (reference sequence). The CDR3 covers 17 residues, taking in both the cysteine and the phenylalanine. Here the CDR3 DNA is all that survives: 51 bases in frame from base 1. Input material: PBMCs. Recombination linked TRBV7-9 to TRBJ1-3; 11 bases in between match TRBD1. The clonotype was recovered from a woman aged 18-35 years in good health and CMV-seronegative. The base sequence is TGTGCCAGCAGCCCAAGGACAGGGGGCGCAGGAGGAAACACCATATATTTT. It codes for CASSPRTGGAGGNTIYF.